This TCR beta chain comes out of a study of blood T cell repertoires in COVID-19 (dated by TCRdb to the early 2020s). The study in broad terms: Samples covering the acute and convalescent phases of COVID-19 were provided by collaborators in the United States, Italy and Spain. The prospective study material was composed of cDNA or gDNA derived from T cells, B-cell-depleted T cells, or PBMCs. The dataset comprised deeply sampled blood TCRbeta repertoires from subjects exposed to, actively infected with, or recovered from COVID-19. The repertoires were released in a freely available public database intended as a resource for research on the immune response to SARS-CoV-2. Samples came from the ongoing ImmuneRACE study (first 160 participants) plus 1,254 subjects from 6 global collaborators. Nearly every sample came with metadata listing a de-identified subject ID, COVID-19 status, age in years and sex. Where available, HLA class I and class II types were obtained from metadata supplied by the sample provider rather than from assay-based typing. Broader findings and caveats from the paper: Clinical and demographic metadata were provided uncurated, with the amount varying by source and participant.

Participants in the prospective study were aged roughly 18 to 100 years, lived in 24 United States geographic areas, and enrolled through a virtual design. Cohort assignment in the prospective study relied on participant-reported clinical history from a screening survey and a study questionnaire. Mobile phlebotomists in the prospective study collected whole blood, serum and a nasopharyngeal or oropharyngeal swab from every participant. Prospective study participants could optionally give additional blood draws and questionnaires over an approximately two-month period. Blood samples from the prospective study were shipped frozen or at room temperature prior to DNA extraction. To note about this clone: It has no known antigen specificity. Base-call qualities are not available, and no considerably larger clone is one nucleotide away.

The immunoSEQ Assay, a bias-controlled multiplex PCR, was used to amplify TCRbeta CDR3 regions from genomic DNA. On the study's bioinformatics: The number of nucleated cells in each sample was estimated by amplification of reference gene primers within the assay. To quantify the absolute abundance of each unique TCRbeta CDR3 rearrangement, sequence reads were collapsed and filtered. For each sample, productive Simpson clonality was calculated as the square root of Simpson's diversity index over productive rearrangements. Imported from immuneACCESS, the table was reduced by TCRdb to in-frame sequences with V and J called. These copies leave out some clones; in studies compared against another copy, an unresolved V gene accounts for under half, and the cause of the remainder is not known. The DNA was the basis for D and trimming; V, J and clone size are from that table. This sample comprises some 210,000 clones, roughly 86% of them detected only once. In total, the top ten clones hold about 9.4% of the sample.

This receptor was taken from a man between 18 and 35 years old with acute COVID-19. The sample taken for sequencing was PBMCs or T cells enriched from blood (not recorded which).

The bases are TGTGCCAGCAGCTTGAGGAAACAGGTCAATAGCAATCAGCCCCAGCATTTT. This is translated as CASSLRKQVNSNQPQHF. The sequence joins TRBV7-8 to TRBJ1-5; possibly the D gene is TRBD1, per 5 matching bases. The CDR3 measures 17 amino acids from cysteine to phenylalanine. The retained sequence is limited to the CDR3, 51 bases, with the frame set at the first base. V gives up 3 bases and J gives up 0 bases, and the segment between their germline ends measures 15 bases. As encoded in the germline V gene, CDR1 is SGHVS while CDR2 is FQNEAQ.